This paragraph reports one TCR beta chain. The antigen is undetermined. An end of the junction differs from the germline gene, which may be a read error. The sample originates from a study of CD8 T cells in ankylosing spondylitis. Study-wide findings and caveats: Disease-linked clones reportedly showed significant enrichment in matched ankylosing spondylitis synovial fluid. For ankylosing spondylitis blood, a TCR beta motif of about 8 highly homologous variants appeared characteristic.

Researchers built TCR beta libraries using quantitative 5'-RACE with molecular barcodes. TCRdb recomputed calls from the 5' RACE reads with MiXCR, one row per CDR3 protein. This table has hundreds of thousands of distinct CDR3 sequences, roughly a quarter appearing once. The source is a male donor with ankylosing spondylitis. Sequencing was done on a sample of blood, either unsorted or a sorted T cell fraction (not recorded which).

In DNA form, the CDR3 reads TGTGCCAGCAGTGTAGCGGGGGGGGTAAATGAGCAGTTCTTC. Translating it yields CASSVAGGVNEQFF. The chain recombines TRBV9 with TRBJ2-1; 11 bases are shared with TRBD2. The length of the CDR3 is 14 residues. Germline V CDR1 and CDR2: SGDLS, YYNGEE.